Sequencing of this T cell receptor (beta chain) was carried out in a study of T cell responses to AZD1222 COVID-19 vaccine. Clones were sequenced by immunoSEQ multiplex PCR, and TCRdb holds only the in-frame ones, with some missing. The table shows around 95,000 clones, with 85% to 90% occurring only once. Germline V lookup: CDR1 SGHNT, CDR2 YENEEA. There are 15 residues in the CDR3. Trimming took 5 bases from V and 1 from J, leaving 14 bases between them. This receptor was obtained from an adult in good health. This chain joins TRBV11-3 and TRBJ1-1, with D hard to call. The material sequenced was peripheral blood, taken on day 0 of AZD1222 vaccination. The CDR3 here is CASSPAGRTNTEAFF. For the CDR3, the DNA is TGTGCCAGCAGCCCGGCCGGACGGACGAACACTGAAGCTTTCTTT.